Reported below is one T cell receptor (beta chain). The antigen is unknown. The data originate from a study of PD-1 blockade in mismatch repair-deficient tumors. The wider study: Patients had eleven to twelve mismatch repair-deficient cancer types and were previously treated and progressing. Study outcomes and limitations: Tumor-resident clones, often absent from pretreatment blood, expanded after pembrolizumab and then contracted.

Data came from immunoSEQ multiplex PCR; TCRdb stores just in-frame clones and leaves some out. The repertoire holds about 120,000 clones, about 85% seen once, with roughly 12% in the top ten. Mismatch repair deficiency was confirmed in all patients, by PCR or immunohistochemistry. The CDR3 covers 14 residues. Germline CDR1 SGHNT, CDR2 YENEEA. Trimming at V came to 4 bases and at J to 7 bases, leaving 7 bases not matched to a gene. This rearrangement joins TRBV11-3 to TRBJ1-1, with 9 nucleotides matching TRBD1. The TCR sequence derives from an adult with mismatch repair-deficient cancer. This specimen was peripheral blood, taken 44 weeks after starting pembrolizumab. This CDR3 reads CASSSRDREIEAFF. The CDR3 DNA reads as TGTGCCAGCAGCTCCCGGGACAGGGAGATTGAAGCTTTCTTT.